The clone carrying this T cell receptor beta chain was detected a few times. Its antigen is as yet unknown. These data belong to a study of T cells in Graves' hyperthyroidism and ophthalmopathy. Points from the study as a whole: Most thyroid clonotypes that were expanded above 0.001 also turned up in blood.

Isolation of PBMCs was performed on around 10 ml fresh peripheral blood. Amplification yielded TCR beta CDR3 regions, with RNA transcripts as the source. First-round RT-PCR with HTBI primers amplified the TCR CDR3 region. TCRdb fed the multiplex PCR reads into MiXCR, producing one record per CDR3 protein. The top ten clones hold under 40% of a sample with hundreds of thousands of distinct CDR3 sequences, roughly 20% of them seen once. The CDR3 has 16 amino acids. Germline V gene sequence: CDR1 SNHLY, CDR2 FYNNEI. With V trimmed by 5 bases and J by 2 bases, 8 bases remained unmatched. The specimen was blood. This sequence originates from a man in his forties or fifties with Graves' ophthalmopathy. V is TRBV2 and J is TRBJ2-2, with TRBD1 identical over 7 bases. The CDR3 loop is CASSFDRAVNTGELFF. DNA of the CDR3: TGTGCCAGCAGTTTCGACAGGGCGGTTAACACCGGGGAGCTGTTTTTT.